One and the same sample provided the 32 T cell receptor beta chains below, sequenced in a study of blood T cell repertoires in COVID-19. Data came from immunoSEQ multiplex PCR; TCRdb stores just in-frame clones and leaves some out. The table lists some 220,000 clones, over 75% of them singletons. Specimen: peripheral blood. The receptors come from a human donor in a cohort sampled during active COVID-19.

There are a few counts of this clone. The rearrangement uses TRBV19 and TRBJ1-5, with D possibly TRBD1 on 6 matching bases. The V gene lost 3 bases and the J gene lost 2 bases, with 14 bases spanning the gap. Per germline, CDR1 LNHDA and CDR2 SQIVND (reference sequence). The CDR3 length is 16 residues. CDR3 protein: CASSIKGGVGNQPQHF. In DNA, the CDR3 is TGTGCCAGTAGTATCAAAGGGGGTGTTGGCAATCAGCCCCAGCATTTT.

DNA of the CDR3: TGTGCCAGCAGTTATTCGCGGGGGTCCTACGAGCAGTACTTC. This translates into CASSYSRGSYEQYF. The rearrangement joins TRBV6-5 to TRBJ2-7; 7 bases line up with TRBD2. CDR3 length equals 14 residues. J lost 1 base, V lost 3 bases, and 3 bases had no gene match. The germline V gene has CDR1 MNHEY and CDR2 SVGAGI.

As DNA, the CDR3 is TGTGCCAGCAGCACAGGGGGGAACTCCTACGAGCAGTACTTC. Residues: CASSTGGNSYEQYF. The chain is built from TRBV28 and TRBJ2-7; TRBD1 aligns across 8 bases. Germline assignment: CDR1 MDHEN and CDR2 SYDVKM. The CDR3 runs to 14 residues. V shed 6 bases, J shed 0 bases, and the junction held 4 bases outside the gene matches.

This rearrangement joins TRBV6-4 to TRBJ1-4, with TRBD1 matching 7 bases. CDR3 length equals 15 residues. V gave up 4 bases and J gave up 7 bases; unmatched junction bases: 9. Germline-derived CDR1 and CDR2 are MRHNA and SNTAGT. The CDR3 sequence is CASSVDREDGEKLFF. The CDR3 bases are TGTGCCAGCAGTGTTGACAGGGAGGACGGTGAAAAACTGTTTTTT.

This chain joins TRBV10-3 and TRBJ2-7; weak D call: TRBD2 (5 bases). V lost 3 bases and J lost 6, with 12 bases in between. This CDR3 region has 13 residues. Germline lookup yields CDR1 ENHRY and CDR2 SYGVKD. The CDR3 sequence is CAISEGKGGEQYF. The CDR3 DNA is TGTGCCATCAGTGAAGGTAAAGGAGGCGAGCAGTACTTC.

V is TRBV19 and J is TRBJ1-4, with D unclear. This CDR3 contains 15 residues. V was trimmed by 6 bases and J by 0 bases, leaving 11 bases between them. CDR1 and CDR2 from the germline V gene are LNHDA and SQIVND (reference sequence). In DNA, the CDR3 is TGTGCCAGTAGAGCGGGCCATCCAACTAATGAAAAACTGTTTTTT. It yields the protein CASRAGHPTNEKLFF.

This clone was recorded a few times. CDR3 sequence: CASSLATGANEKLFF. The CDR3 DNA reads as TGTGCCAGCAGCTTAGCGACAGGGGCTAATGAAAAACTGTTTTTT. This chain connects TRBV7-9 to TRBJ1-4; 8 positions match TRBD1. This CDR3 comprises 15 residues. The germline V gene encodes CDR1 SEHNR and CDR2 FQNEAQ (reference sequence). V lost 0 bases, J lost 3 bases, and 0 bases stayed unmatched. Variable domain in full (rest from reference TRBV7-9 and TRBJ1-4): DTGVSQNPRHKITKRGQNVTFRCDPISEHNRLYWYRQTLGQGPEFLTYFQNEAQLEKSRLLSDRFSAERPKGSFSTLEIQRTEQGDSAMYLCASSLATGANEKLFFGSGTQLSVL.

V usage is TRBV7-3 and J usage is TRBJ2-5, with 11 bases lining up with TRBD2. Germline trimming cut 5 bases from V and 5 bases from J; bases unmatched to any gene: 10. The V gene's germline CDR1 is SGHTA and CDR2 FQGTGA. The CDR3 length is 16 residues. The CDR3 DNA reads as TGTGCCAGCAGCCCCAAGGGACTAGCGGTTGGGGAGACCCAGTACTTC. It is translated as CASSPKGLAVGETQYF.

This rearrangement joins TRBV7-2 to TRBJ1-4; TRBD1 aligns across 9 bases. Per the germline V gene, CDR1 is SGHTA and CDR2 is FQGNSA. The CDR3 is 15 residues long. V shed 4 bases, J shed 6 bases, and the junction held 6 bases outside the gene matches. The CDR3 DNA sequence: TGTGCCAGCAGCTCTAGGACAGGGGAATATGAAAAACTGTTTTTT. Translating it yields CASSSRTGEYEKLFF.

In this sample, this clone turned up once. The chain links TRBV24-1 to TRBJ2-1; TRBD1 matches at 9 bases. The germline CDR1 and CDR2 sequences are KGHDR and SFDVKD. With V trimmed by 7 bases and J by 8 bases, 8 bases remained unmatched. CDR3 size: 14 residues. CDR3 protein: CATRSGTGNDEQFF. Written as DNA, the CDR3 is TGTGCCACCAGGTCGGGGACAGGGAACGATGAGCAGTTCTTC.

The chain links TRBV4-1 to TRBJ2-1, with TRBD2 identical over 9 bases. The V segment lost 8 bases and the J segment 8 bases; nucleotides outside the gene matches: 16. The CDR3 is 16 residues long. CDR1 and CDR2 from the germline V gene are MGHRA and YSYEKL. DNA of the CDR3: TGCGCCAGCTCGCCCCCCCCTAGCGGGATGTTGGATGAGCAGTTCTTC. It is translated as CASSPPPSGMLDEQFF.

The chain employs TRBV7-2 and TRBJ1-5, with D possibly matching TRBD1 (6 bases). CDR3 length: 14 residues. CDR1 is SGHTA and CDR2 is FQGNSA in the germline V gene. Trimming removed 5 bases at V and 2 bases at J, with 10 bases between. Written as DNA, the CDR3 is TGTGCCAGCAGCCGTCGACAGGGCAATCAGCCCCAGCATTTT. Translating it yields CASSRRQGNQPQHF.

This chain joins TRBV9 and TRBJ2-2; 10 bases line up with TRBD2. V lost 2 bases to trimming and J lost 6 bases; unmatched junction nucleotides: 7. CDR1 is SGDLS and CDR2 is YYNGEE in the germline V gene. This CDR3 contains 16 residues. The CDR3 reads CASSVGTSVLAGELFF. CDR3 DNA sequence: TGTGCCAGCAGCGTGGGGACTAGCGTGTTAGCCGGGGAGCTGTTTTTT.

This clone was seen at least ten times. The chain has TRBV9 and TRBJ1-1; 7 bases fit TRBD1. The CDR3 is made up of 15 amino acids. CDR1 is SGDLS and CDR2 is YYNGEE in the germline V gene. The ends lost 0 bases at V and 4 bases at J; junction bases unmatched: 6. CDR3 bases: TGTGCCAGCAGCGTAGTCCCAGGGGGGTTCACTGAAGCTTTCTTT. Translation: CASSVVPGGFTEAFF.

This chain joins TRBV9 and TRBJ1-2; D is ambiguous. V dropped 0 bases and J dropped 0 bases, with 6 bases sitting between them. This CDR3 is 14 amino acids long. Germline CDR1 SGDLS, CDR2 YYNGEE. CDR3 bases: TGTGCCAGCAGCGTAGCTACGGCTAACTATGGCTACACCTTC. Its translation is CASSVATANYGYTF.

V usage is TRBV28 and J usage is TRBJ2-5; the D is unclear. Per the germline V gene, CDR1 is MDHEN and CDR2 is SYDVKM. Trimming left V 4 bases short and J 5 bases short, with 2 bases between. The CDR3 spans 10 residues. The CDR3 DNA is TGTGCCAGCAGTTCGGAGACCCAGTACTTC. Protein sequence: CASSSETQYF.

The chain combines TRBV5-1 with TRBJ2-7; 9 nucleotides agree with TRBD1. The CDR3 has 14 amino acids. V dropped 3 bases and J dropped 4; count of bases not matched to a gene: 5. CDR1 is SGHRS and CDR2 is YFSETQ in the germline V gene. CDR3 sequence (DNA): TGCGCCAGCAGCTCCAGGACAGGGGCTTACGAGCAGTACTTC. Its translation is CASSSRTGAYEQYF.

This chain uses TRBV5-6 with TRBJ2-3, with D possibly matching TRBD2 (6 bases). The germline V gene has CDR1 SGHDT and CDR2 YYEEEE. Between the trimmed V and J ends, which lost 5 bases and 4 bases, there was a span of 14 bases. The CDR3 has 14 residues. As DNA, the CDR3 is TGTGCCAGCAGGGGCACGGGAGTCTCAGATACGCAGTATTTT. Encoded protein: CASRGTGVSDTQYF.

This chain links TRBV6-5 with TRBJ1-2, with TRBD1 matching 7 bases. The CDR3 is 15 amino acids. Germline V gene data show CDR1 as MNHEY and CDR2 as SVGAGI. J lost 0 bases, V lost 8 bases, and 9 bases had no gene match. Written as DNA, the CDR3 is TGTGCCAGCCTGATTGACAGGGCAGCTAACTATGGCTACACCTTC. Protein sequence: CASLIDRAANYGYTF.

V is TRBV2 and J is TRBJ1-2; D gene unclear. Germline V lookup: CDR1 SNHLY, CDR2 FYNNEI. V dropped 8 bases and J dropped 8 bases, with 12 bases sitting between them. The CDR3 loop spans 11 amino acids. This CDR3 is CASSTVAGYTF. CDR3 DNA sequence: TGTGCCAGCTCCACAGTCGCCGGCTACACCTTC.

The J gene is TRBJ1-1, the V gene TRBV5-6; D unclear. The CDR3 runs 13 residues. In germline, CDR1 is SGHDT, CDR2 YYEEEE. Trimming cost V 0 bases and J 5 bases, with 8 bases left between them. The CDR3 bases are TGTGCCAGCAGCTTGGTAAGGGAGACTGAAGCTTTCTTT. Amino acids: CASSLVRETEAFF. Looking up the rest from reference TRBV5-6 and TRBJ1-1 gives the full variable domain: DAGVTQSPTHLIKTRGQQVTLRCSPKSGHDTVSWYQQALGQGPQFIFQYYEEEERQRGNFPDRFSGHQFPNYSSELNVNALLLGDSALYLCASSLVRETEAFFGQGTRLTVV.

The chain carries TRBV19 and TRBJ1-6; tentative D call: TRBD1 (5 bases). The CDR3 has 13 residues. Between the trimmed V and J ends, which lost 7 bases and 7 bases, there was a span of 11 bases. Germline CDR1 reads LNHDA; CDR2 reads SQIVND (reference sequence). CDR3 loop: CASNGGWNSPLHF. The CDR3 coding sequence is TGTGCCAGTAACGGGGGTTGGAATTCACCCCTCCACTTT.

CDR3 residues: CASSLHRGNTIYF. CDR3 nucleotide sequence: TGTGCCAGCAGTTTACACCGTGGAAACACCATATATTTT. The gene calls are TRBV5-6 and TRBJ1-3; D uncertain. The germline gives CDR1 SGHDT, CDR2 YYEEEE. Trimming took off 5 bases at V and 3 bases at J, with 9 bases between the two ends. The CDR3 covers 13 residues. The whole variable domain, remainder taken from reference TRBV5-6 and TRBJ1-3, is DAGVTQSPTHLIKTRGQQVTLRCSPKSGHDTVSWYQQALGQGPQFIFQYYEEEERQRGNFPDRFSGHQFPNYSSELNVNALLLGDSALYLCASSLHRGNTIYFGEGSWLTVV.

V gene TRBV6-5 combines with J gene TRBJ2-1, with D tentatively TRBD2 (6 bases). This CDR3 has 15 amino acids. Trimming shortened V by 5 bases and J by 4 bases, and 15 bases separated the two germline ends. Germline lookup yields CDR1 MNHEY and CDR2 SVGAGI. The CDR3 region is CASSPNGRTYNEQFF. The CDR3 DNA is TGTGCCAGCAGTCCAAATGGGAGGACATACAATGAGCAGTTCTTC.

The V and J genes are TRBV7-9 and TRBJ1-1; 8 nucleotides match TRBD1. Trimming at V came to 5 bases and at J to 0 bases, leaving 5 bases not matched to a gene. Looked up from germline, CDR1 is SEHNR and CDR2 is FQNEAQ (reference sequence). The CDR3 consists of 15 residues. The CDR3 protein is CASSPGTGMNTEAFF. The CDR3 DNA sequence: TGTGCCAGCAGCCCCGGGACAGGAATGAACACTGAAGCTTTCTTT.

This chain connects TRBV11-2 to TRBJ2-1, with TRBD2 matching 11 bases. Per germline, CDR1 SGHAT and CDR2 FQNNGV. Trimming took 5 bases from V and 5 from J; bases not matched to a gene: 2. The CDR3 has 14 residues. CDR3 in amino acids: CASSVGLADNEQFF. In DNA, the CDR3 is TGTGCCAGCAGCGTGGGACTAGCGGACAATGAGCAGTTCTTC. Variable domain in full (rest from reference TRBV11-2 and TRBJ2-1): EAGVAQSPRYKIIEKRQSVAFWCNPISGHATLYWYQQILGQGPKLLIQFQNNGVVDDSQLPKDRFSAERLKGVDSTLKIQPAKLEDSAVYLCASSVGLADNEQFFGPGTRLTVL.

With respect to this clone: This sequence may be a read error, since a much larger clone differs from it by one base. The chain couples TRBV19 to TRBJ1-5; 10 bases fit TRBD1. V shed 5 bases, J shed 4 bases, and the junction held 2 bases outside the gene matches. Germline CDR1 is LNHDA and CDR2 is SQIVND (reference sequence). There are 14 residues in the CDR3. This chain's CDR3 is CASSPGQGNQPQHF. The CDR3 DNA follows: TGTGCCAGTAGTCCGGGACAGGGGAATCAGCCCCAGCATTTT. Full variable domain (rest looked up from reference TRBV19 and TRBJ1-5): DGGITQSPKYLFRKEGQNVTLSCEQNLNHDAMYWYRQDPGQGLRLIYYSQIVNDFQKGDIAEGYSVSREKKESFPLTVTSAQKNPTAFYLCASSPGQGNQPQHFGDGTRLSIL.

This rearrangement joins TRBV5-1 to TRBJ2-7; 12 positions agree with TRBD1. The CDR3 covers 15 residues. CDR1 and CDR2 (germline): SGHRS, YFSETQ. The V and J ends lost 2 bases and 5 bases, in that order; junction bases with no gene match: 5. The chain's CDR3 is CASSLMGTGGDEQYF. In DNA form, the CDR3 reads TGCGCCAGCAGCTTAATGGGGACAGGGGGCGACGAGCAGTACTTC.

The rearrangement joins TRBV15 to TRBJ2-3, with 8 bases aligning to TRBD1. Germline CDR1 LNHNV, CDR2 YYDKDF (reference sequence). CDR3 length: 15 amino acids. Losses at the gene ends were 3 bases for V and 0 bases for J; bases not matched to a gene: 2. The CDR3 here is CATSSYRGSTDTQYF. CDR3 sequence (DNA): TGTGCCACCAGCAGTTACAGGGGGAGCACAGATACGCAGTATTTT.

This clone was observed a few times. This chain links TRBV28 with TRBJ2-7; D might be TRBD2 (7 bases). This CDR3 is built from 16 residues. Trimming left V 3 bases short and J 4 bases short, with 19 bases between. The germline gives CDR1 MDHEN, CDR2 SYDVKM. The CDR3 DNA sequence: TGTGCCAGCAGTTTGCGGGGGCCGCAGTTTTTTTACGAGCAGTACTTC. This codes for CASSLRGPQFFYEQYF.

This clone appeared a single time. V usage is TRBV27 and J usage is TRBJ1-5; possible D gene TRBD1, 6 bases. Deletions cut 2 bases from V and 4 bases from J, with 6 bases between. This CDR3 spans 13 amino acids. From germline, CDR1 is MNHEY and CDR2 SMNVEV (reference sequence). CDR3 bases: TGTGCCAGCAGTTTAGGGACAAATCAGCCCCAGCATTTT. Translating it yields CASSLGTNQPQHF.

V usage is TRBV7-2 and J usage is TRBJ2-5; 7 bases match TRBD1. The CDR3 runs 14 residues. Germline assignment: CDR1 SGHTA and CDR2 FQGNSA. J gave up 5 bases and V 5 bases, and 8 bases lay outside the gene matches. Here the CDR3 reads CASSKGTVRETQYF. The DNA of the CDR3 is TGTGCCAGCAGCAAAGGGACAGTGAGGGAGACCCAGTACTTC. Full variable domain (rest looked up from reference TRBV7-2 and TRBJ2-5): GAGVSQSPSNKVTEKGKDVELRCDPISGHTALYWYRQSLGQGLEFLIYFQGNSAPDKSGLPSDRFSAERTGGSVSTLTIQRTQQEDSAVYLCASSKGTVRETQYFGPGTRLLVL.